The rows below give T cell receptor beta chains drawn from one sample of a study of cytotoxic CD8 clonotypes in ibrutinib-treated CLL. Sequenced by immunoSEQ multiplex PCR; TCRdb stores in-frame clones only, minus some. In the table there are fewer than 150,000 clones, roughly 80% of which are singletons. This material consisted of PBMCs, taken after 24 months of ibrutinib treatment. These TCRs come from a human donor with chronic lymphocytic leukemia. Both conserved end residues are part of each CDR3.

v_gene | CDR3aa
TRBV19 | CATKKPEGTDTQYF
TRBV29-1 | CSVGLSYDEQYF
TRBV28 | CASSLGLAGGPGYTDTQYF
TRBV21-1 | CASSKDHFGTASYEQYF
TRBV27 | CASSLVYRGGTEAFF
TRBV7-9 | CASSLEGLAVVDTQYF
TRBV19 | CASSRTASNQPQHF
TRBV14 | CASSQVYGGTEAFF
TRBV2 | CASSYLMTGDEQFF
TRBV6-6 | CASSYGGPDSPLHF
TRBV7-3 | CASSRLGGAGEFNEQFF
TRBV27 | CASSFRGQPYGYTF
TRBV21-1 | CASSKELGQPHQHF
TRBV6-1 | CASSRGGAKKDEQFF
TRBV9 | CASSPRGSQGSPLHF
TRBV28 | CASLPGTGPYGYTF
TRBV6-6 | CASSYSVGSPLHF
TRBV25-1 | CASIVRGIFTF
TRBV18 | CASSPTRDSPYTF
TRBV15 | CATSRGRAVMNTEAFF
TRBV5-4 | CASSLRTGAVSPLHF
TRBV6-6 | CASSSGTGGRNEQFF
TRBV27 | CASRHAGTAYNEQFF
TRBV4-3 | CASSQVLNTEAFF
TRBV15 | CATSPGRLTGNTIYF
TRBV6-5 | CASSYSGHGNEKLFF
TRBV7-9 | CAGSIGNNSPLHF
TRBV7-2 | CASSRRQVQETQYF
TRBV5-1 | CASSPRTGTINYGYTF
TRBV7-2 | CASSLDFGPGELFF
TRBV18 | CASSPRSVTGAGGSGANVLTF
TRBV11-2 | CASSFRTGRGEQYF
TRBV7-9 | CASRSGQLYNEQFF
TRBV25-1 | CASSGDNSYEQYF
TRBV10-1 | CASRETGTASRLSKNIQYF
TRBV5-1 | CASSSSGSSYNEQFF
TRBV6-5 | CASSYSGQRSYEQYF
TRBV11-2 | CASRDTAGATPDTQYF
TRBV6-5 | CASSYSFGGSSYEQYF
TRBV5-4 | CASSLATSGGWEQYF
TRBV6-5 | CASSETNQPQHF
TRBV9 | CASSVGTGAGNTIYF
TRBV11-3 | CASSYSEGITDTQYF
TRBV11-2 | CASSRPLTNTEAFF
TRBV30 | CAWRDKGQALRTPSGANVLTF
TRBV10-2 | CASSEDRVYGYTF
TRBV9 | CASSYTPSTGGGYGYTF
TRBV2 | CASSGGGLGEKLFF